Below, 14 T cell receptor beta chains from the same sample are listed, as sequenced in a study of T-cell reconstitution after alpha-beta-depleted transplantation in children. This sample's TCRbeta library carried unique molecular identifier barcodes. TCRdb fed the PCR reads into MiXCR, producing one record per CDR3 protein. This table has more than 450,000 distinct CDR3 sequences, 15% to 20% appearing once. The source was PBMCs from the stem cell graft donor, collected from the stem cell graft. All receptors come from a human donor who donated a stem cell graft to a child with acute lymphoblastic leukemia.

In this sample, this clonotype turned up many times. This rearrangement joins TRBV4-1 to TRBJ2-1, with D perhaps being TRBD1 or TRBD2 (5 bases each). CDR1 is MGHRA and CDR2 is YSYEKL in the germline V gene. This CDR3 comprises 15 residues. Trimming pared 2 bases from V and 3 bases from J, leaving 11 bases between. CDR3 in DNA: TGCGCCAGCAGCCAACTGACTGGGGGCTACAATGAGCAGTTCTTC. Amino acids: CASSQLTGGYNEQFF.

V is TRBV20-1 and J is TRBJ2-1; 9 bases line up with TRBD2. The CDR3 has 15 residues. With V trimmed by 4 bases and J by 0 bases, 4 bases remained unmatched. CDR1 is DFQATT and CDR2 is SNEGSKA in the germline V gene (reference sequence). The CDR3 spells CSAKSGLASYNEQFF. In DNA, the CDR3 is TGCAGTGCTAAGTCGGGACTAGCCTCCTACAATGAGCAGTTCTTC.

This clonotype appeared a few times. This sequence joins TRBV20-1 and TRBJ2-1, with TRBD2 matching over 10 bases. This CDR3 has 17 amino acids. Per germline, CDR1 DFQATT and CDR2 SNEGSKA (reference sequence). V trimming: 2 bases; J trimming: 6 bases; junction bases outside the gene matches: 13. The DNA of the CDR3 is TGCAGTGCTAGACCGGGCTCGACTAGCGGGCCTTTCAATGAGCAGTTCTTC. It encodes CSARPGSTSGPFNEQFF.

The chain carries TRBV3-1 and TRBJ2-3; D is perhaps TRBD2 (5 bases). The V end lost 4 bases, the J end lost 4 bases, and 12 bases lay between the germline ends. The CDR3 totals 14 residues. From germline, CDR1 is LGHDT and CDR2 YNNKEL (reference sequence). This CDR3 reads CASSPEGRSDTQYF. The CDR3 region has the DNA TGTGCCAGCAGCCCCGAGGGTAGGTCAGATACGCAGTATTTT.

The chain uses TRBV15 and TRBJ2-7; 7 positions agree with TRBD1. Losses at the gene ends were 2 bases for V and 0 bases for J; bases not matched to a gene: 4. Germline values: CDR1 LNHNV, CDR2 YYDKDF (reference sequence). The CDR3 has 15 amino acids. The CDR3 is CATSRNRGPSYEQYF. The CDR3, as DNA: TGTGCCACCAGCAGAAACAGGGGACCCTCCTACGAGCAGTACTTC.

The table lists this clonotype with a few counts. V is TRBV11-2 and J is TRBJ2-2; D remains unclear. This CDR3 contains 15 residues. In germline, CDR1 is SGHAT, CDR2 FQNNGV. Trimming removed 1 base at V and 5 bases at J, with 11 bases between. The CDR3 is CASSLAAVNTGELFF. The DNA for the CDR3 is TGTGCCAGCAGCTTAGCGGCAGTAAATACCGGGGAGCTGTTTTTT.

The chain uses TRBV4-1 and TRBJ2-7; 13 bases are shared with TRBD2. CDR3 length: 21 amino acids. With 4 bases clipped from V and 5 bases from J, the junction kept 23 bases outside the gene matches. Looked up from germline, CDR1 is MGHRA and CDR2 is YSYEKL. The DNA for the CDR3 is TGCGCCAGCAGCCGGCATAGACAGGGGACAGGACTAGCGGGAGCCATGAACGAGCAGTACTTC. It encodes CASSRHRQGTGLAGAMNEQYF.

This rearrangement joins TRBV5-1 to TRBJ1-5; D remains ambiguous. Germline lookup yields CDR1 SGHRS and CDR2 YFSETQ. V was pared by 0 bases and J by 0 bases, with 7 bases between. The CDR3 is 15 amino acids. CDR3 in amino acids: CASSLAFGSNQPQHF. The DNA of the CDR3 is TGCGCCAGCAGCTTGGCATTTGGTAGCAATCAGCCCCAGCATTTT. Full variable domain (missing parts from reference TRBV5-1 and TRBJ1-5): KAGVTQTPRYLIKTRGQQVTLSCSPISGHRSVSWYQQTPGQGLQFLFEYFSETQRNKGNFPGRFSGRQFSNSRSEMNVSTLELGDSALYLCASSLAFGSNQPQHFGDGTRLSIL.

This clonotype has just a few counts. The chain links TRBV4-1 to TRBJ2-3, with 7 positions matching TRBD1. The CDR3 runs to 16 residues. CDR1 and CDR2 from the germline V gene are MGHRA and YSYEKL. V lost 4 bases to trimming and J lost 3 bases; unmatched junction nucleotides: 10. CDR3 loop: CASSPIGWDSTDTQYF. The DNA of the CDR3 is TGCGCCAGCAGCCCTATCGGTTGGGACAGTACAGATACGCAGTATTTT.

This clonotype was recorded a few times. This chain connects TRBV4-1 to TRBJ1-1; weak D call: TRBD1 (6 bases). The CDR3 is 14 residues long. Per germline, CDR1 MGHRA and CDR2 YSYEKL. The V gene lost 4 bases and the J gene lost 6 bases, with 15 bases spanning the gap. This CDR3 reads CASSLLGGAAEAFF. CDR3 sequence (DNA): TGCGCCAGCAGCCTCCTCGGGGGGGCGGCTGAAGCTTTCTTT.

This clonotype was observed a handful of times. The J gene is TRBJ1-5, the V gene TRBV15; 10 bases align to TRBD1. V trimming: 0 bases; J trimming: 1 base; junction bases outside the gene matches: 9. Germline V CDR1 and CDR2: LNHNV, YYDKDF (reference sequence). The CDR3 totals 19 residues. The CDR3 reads CATSRDMLPGQGSNQPQHF. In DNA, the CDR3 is TGTGCCACCAGCAGAGACATGCTACCGGGACAGGGGAGCAATCAGCCCCAGCATTTT.

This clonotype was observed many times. The CDR3, as DNA: TGCGCCAGCAGCCTCACTAGCGGGAGTGCCAATGAGCAGTTCTTC. It translates to CASSLTSGSANEQFF. This chain connects TRBV5-1 to TRBJ2-1; the match to TRBD2 covers 11 bases. CDR1 SGHRS and CDR2 YFSETQ come from the germline V gene. The V and J ends lost 4 bases and 6 bases, in that order; junction bases with no gene match: 6. This CDR3 region has 15 residues.

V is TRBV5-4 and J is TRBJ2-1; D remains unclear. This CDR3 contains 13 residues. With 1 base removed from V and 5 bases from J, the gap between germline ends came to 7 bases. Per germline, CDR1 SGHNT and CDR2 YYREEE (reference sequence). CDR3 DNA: TGTGCCAGCAGCTTGACTAATAACAATGAGCAGTTCTTC. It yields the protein CASSLTNNNEQFF.

This CDR3 reads CASSLRTAYNEQFF. For the CDR3, the DNA is TGTGCCAGCAGCCTGCGGACCGCCTACAATGAGCAGTTCTTC. This chain joins TRBV3-1 and TRBJ2-1, with unresolved D. This CDR3 is built from 14 residues. V lost 4 bases to trimming and J lost 2 bases, with 9 bases between them. Germline lookup yields CDR1 LGHDT and CDR2 YNNKEL (reference sequence).